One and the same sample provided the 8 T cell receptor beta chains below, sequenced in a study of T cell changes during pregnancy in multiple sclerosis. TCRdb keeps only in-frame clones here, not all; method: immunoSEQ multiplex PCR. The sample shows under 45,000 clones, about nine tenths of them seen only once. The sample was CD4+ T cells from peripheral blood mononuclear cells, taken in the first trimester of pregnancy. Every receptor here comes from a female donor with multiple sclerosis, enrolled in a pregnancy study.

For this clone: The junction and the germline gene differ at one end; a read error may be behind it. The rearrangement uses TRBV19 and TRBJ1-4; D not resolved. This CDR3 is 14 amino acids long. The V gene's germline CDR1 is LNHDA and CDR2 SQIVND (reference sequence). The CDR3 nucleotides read TGCGCCAGTAATCGGGGTGCAACTAATGAAAAACTGTTTTTT. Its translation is CASNRGATNEKLFF.

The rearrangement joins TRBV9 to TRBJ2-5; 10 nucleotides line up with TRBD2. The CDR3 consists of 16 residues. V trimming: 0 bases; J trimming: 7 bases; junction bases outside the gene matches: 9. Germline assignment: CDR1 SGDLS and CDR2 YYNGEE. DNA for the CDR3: TGTGCCAGCAGCGTAGACCTAGCGGGAGCGAAAGGGACCCAGTACTTC. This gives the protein CASSVDLAGAKGTQYF.

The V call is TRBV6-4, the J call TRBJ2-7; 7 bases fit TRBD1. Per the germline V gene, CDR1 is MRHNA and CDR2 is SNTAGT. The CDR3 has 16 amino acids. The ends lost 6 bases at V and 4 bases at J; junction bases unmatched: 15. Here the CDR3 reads CASRPPTGLGPYEQYF. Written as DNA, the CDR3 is TGTGCCAGCAGGCCCCCGACAGGGTTAGGGCCTTACGAGCAGTACTTC.

The CDR3 loop is CASSEASTRPPEVFF. CDR3 coding DNA: TGTGCCAGCAGTGAAGCCTCAACGAGGCCCCCAGAGGTGTTTTTT. The rearrangement joins TRBV2 to TRBJ1-4, with unresolved D. This CDR3 comprises 15 residues. CDR1 is SNHLY, CDR2 FYNNEI, per germline. The V end was cut by 0 bases, the J end by 15 bases, with 20 bases between.

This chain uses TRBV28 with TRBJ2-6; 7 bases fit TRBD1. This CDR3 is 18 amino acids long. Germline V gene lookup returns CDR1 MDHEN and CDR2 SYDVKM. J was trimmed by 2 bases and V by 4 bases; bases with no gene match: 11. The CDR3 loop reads CASSSVFPQGAGANVLTF. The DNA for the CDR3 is TGTGCCAGCAGTTCCGTGTTCCCTCAGGGGGCTGGGGCCAACGTCCTGACTTTC. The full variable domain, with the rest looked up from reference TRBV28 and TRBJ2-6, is DVKVTQSSRYLVKRTGEKVFLECVQDMDHENMFWYRQDPGLGLRLIYFSYDVKMKEKGDIPEGYSVSREKKERFSLILESASTNQTSMYLCASSSVFPQGAGANVLTFGAGSRLTVL.

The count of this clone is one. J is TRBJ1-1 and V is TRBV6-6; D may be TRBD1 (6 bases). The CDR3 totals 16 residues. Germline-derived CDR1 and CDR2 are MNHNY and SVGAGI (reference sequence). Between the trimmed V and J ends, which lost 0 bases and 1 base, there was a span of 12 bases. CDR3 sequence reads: CASSYSMRGQNTEAFF. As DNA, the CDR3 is TGTGCCAGCAGTTACTCGATGAGGGGACAGAACACTGAAGCTTTCTTT.

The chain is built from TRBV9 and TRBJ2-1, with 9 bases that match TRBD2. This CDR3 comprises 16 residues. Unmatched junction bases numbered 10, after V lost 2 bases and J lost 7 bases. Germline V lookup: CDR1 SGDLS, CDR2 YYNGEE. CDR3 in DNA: TGTGCCAGCAGCGTCGCGCTGGGACTAGCAGGGAATGAGCAGTTCTTC. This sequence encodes CASSVALGLAGNEQFF. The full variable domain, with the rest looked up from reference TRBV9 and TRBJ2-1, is DSGVTQTPKHLITATGQRVTLRCSPRSGDLSVYWYQQSLDQGLQFLIQYYNGEERAKGNILERFSAQQFPDLHSELNLSSLELGDSALYFCASSVALGLAGNEQFFGPGTRLTVL.

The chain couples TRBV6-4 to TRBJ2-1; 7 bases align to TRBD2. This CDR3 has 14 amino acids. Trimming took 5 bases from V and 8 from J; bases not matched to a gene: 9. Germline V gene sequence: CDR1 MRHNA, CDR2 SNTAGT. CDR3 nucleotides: TGTGCCAGCAGTCCGGGAGCGGGACGGGATGAGCAGTTCTTC. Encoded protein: CASSPGAGRDEQFF.